This entry describes one T cell receptor (beta chain). No cognate antigen has been identified for it. A far larger clone lies a single base away; this is likely a read error. The sample comes from a study of CXCR3 chemokines and chemotherapy response in bladder cancer (dated by TCRdb to about 2022). About the investigation overall: The study tested whether activity of the CXCR3 chemokine system within human bladder cancer tumors predicted response to chemotherapy.

The library was generated by PCR. Sequencing used an Illumina HiSeq 2500. The public reads were reprocessed in TCRdb via fastp at Q25 and MiXCR, keeping in-frame beta chains. Each record represents a unique CDR3 protein, reported with the most common genes and DNA among its rows. The sample includes 7,000 to 9,500 distinct CDR3 sequences, with around 23% observed a single time. The top ten constitute around 9.5% of the sample. The CDR3 runs 13 residues from the cysteine to the phenylalanine. Kept here is only the CDR3 DNA, which spans 39 bases and is read in frame from base 1. V lost 5 bases and J lost 1 base; the stretch between them is 8 bases long. The germline V gene specifies SGHTA as CDR1 and FQGTGA as CDR2.

The rearrangement combines TRBV7-3 with TRBJ1-1; no D gene can be assigned with confidence. The sample here was taken from a patient whose treatment included neoadjuvant chemotherapy. The source is a human donor with bladder cancer that did not respond to neoadjuvant chemotherapy. The DNA sequence is given as TGTGCCAGCAGCGATGAGTGGAACACTGAAGCTTTCTTT. This translates into CASSDEWNTEAFF.